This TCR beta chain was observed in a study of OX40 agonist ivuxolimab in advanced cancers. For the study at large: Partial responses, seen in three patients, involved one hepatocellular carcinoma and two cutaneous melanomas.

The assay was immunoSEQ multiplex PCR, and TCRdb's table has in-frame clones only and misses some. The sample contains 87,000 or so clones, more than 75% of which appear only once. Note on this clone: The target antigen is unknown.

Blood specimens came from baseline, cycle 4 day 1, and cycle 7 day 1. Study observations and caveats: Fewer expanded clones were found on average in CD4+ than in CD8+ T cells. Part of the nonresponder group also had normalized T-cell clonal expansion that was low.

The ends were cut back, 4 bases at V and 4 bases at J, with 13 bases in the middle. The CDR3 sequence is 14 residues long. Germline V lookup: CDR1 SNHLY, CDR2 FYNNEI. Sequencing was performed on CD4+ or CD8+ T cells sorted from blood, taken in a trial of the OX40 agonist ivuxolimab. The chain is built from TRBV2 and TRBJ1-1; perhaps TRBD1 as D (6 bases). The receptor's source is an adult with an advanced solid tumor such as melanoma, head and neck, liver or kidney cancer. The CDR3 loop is CASSVRGVRTEAFF. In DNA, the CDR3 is TGTGCCAGCAGTGTCAGGGGTGTACGCACTGAAGCTTTCTTT. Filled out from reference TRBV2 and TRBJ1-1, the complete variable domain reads EPEVTQTPSHQVTQMGQEVILRCVPISNHLYFYWYRQILGQKVEFLVSFYNNEISEKSEIFDDQFSVERPDGSNFTLKIRSTKLEDSAMYFCASSVRGVRTEAFFGQGTRLTVV.